Described below is a single T cell receptor beta chain sequence and its context. The antigen it binds to is not known. One base away there is no much larger clone; base qualities are not given. Separate from the roughly 700-subject first cohort, the validation cohort of about 120 subjects was the group to which the donors belonged. The sample is drawn from a study of cytomegalovirus exposure and HLA in healthy donors (dated by TCRdb to about 2017). Looking at the study overall: A later analysis indicated that the roughly 130 validation repertoires were generated on the platform also employed for the 650 to 850 repertoires of the first cohort. The study was designed to test whether signatures of past pathogen exposure could be identified by cataloging public T cell receptors. To predict cytomegalovirus infection status, the study combined high-throughput TCR immunosequencing, statistical association of individual TCRs with disease status, and machine learning. In addition to the first cohort of 650 to 800 subjects, a separate validation cohort of over 90 different subjects was used.

What the study reported, not specific to this receptor: The classifier was reported to diagnose cytomegalovirus status with high specificity and sensitivity in both the original and validation cohorts. A later analysis found that TCRs clustered in the first cohort also tended to co-occur in the roughly 120 validation repertoires, with more than 90% of cluster scores above 0. The authors suggested that the approach could potentially be extended to other disease states and immunological phenotypes. Three of the identified cytomegalovirus-associated TCR beta chains were confirmed in vitro to be specific for cytomegalovirus antigens. The study gave a list of 150 to 200 TCR beta chains associated with cytomegalovirus. A later analysis lacked HLA typing for the validation cohort, so it scored co-occurrence in that cohort across all 110 or so repertoires. Most TCR sequences were observed very rarely across donors, whereas some public TCRs were present in many individuals.

Library preparation was by the immunoSEQ multiplex PCR assay. Per the original workflow: A statistical classification framework was built to diagnose cytomegalovirus status from the catalog of TCR beta chain sequences. As stored in TCRdb, this immuneACCESS dataset retains in-frame rearrangements with V and J assigned. A fraction of the clones does not appear; measured against another copy, unresolved V genes explain less than half of the discrepancy, and the remainder lacks a known reason. V and J calls plus clone size are reproduced from that table; the DNA served to infer D and trimming. For this sample there are tens of thousands of clones; roughly 94% appear just once. About 3.5% of the sample goes to the ten largest clones. The sample comprised PBMCs. This sequence originates from a young woman in good health and CMV-seropositive.

The nucleotides read TGTGCCAGCAGTCCCCCGCGGGGGCGGAGCACAGATACGCAGTATTTT. It encodes CASSPPRGRSTDTQYF. Here the chain combines TRBV28 and TRBJ2-3, with a tentative D gene TRBD2 over 7 matching bases. Taken from cysteine to phenylalanine, the CDR3 has 16 residues. Only the CDR3 DNA is retained, 48 bases long and in frame from the first base. V was cut back by 5 bases and J by 0 bases, leaving a gap of 15 bases between them. The germline V gene yields MDHEN for CDR1 and SYDVKM for CDR2. With the rest looked up from the reference TRBV28 and TRBJ2-3 genes rather than sequenced, the full variable domain is DVKVTQSSRYLVKRTGEKVFLECVQDMDHENMFWYRQDPGLGLRLIYFSYDVKMKEKGDIPEGYSVSREKKERFSLILESASTNQTSMYLCASSPPRGRSTDTQYFGPGTRLTVL.